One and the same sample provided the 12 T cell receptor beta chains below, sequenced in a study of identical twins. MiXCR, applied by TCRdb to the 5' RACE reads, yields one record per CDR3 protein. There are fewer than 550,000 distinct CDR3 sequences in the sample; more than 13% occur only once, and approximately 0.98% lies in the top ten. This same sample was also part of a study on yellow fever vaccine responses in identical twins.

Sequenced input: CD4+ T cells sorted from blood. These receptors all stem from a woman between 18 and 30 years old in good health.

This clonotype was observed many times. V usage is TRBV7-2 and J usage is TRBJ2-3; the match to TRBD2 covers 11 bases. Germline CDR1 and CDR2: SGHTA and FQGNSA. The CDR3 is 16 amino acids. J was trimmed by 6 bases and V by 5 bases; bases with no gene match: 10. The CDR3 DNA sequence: TGTGCCAGCAGCCCACAACGACTAGCGGGGAGGGATACGCAGTATTTT. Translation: CASSPQRLAGRDTQYF.

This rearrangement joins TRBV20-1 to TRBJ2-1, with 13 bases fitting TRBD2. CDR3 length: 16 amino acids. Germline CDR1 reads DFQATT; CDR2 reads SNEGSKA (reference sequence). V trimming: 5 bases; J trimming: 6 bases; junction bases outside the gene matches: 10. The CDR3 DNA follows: TGCAGTGCTCCCCCCCACAGACTAGCGGGGGGCAATGAGCAGTTCTTC. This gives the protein CSAPPHRLAGGNEQFF.

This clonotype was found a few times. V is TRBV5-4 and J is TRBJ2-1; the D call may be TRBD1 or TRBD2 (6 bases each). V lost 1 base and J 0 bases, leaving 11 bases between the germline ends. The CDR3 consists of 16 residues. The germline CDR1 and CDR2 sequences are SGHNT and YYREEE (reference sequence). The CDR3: CASSLSKGGSYNEQFF. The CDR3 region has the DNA TGTGCCAGCAGCTTGAGTAAGGGGGGCTCCTACAATGAGCAGTTCTTC.

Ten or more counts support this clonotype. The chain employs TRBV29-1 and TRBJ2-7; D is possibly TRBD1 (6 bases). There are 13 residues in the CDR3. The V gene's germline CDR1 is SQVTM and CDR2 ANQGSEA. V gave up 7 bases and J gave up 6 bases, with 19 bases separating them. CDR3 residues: CSARRDTLSEQYF. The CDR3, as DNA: TGCAGCGCCAGACGGGACACGCTTAGCGAGCAGTACTTC.

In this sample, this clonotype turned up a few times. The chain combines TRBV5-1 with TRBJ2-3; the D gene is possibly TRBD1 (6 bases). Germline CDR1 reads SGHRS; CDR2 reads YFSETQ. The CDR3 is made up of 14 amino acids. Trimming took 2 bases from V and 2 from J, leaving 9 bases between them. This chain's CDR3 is CASSFGTNTDTQYF. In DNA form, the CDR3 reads TGCGCCAGCAGCTTCGGGACAAACACAGATACGCAGTATTTT.

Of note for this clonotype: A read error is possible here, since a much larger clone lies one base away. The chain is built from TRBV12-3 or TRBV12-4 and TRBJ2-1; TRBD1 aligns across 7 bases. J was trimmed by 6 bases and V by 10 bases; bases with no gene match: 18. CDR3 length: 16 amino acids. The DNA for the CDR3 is TGTGCCAACAGGCAAGGGGGCCTGGTTCTCCCCAATGAGCAGTTCTTC. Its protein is CANRQGGLVLPNEQFF.

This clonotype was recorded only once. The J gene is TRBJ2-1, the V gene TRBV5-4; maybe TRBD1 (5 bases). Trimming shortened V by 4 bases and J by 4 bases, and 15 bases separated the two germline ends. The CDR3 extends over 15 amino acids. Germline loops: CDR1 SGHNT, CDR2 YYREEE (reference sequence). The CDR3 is CASSPTDLPYNEQFF. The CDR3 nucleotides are TGTGCCAGCAGCCCGACAGACCTCCCATACAATGAGCAGTTCTTC.

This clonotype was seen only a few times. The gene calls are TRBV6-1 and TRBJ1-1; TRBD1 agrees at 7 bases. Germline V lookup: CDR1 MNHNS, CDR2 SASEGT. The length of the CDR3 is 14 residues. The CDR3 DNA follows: TGTGTCTCGTCAAAGCCAAGGGGGACAGCCGAAGCTTTCTTT. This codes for CVSSKPRGTAEAFF.

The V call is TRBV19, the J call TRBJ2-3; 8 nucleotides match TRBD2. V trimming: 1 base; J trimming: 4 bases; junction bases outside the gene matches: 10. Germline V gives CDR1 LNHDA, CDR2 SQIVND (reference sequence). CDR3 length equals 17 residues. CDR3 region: CASSIGHGSGVADTQYF. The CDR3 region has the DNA TGTGCCAGTAGTATAGGTCACGGTAGCGGGGTAGCAGATACGCAGTATTTT.

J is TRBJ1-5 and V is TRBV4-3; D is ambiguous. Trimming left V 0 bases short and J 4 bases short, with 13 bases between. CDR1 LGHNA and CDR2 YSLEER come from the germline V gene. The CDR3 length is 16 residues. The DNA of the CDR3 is TGCGCCAGCAGCCAAGAATATGGCCAGGCGAATCAGCCCCAGCATTTT. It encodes CASSQEYGQANQPQHF.

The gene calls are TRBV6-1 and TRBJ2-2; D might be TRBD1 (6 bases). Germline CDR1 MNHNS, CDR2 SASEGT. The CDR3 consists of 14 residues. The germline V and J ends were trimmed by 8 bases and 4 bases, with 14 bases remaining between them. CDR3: CASQTGRATGELFF. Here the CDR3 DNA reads TGTGCCAGCCAGACAGGACGGGCCACCGGGGAGCTGTTTTTT.

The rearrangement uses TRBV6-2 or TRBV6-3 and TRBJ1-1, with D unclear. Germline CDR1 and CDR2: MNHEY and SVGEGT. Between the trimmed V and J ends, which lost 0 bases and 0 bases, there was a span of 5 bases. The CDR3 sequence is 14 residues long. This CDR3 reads CASSYSSLNTEAFF. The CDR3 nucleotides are TGTGCCAGCAGTTACTCTTCGTTGAACACTGAAGCTTTCTTT.